This T cell receptor beta chain was recorded in a study of T cells in Graves' hyperthyroidism and ophthalmopathy. It was RNA transcripts that yielded the amplified TCR beta CDR3 regions. An initial round of RT-PCR targeting the TCR CDR3 relied on the HTBI primer set. TCRdb re-called the multiplex PCR reads with MiXCR, one entry per CDR3 protein. The sample holds 350,000 or so distinct CDR3 sequences, 18% seen once. Overall study findings and caveats: Model output signaled ophthalmopathy a median approximately 6 months ahead of onset.

Patients with ophthalmopathy all had a Clinical Activity Score of at least 3, a NOSPECS grade of at least 4 and duration under 3 months. It was uncontrolled infection, other autoimmune disease, pregnancy or lactation that excluded patients. This clonotype was counted many times. Its antigen is currently unknown. CDR1 SEHNR and CDR2 FQNEAQ come from the germline V gene (reference sequence). The CDR3 sequence is 14 residues long. Losses at the gene ends were 7 bases for V and 6 bases for J; bases not matched to a gene: 9. The specimen sequenced was blood. The V and J genes are TRBV7-9 and TRBJ1-1, with 9 positions matching TRBD1. This sequence originates from a middle-aged woman with Graves' ophthalmopathy. The CDR3 DNA is TGTGCCAGCATTTTTGGGACAGGGAGGCCTGAAGCTTTCTTT. Translated, it gives CASIFGTGRPEAFF.